One and the same sample provided the 32 T cell receptor beta chains below, sequenced in a study of T cell repertoires in cytomegalovirus infection. TCRdb re-called the reads through MiXCR, storing one row per CDR3 protein. The sample includes 550,000 to 700,000 distinct CDR3 sequences, almost 40% of them seen just once. These TCRs are of unknown antigen specificity. The specimen comprised cultured PBMCs, sampled from culture after CMV antigen stimulation. The receptors stem from a human donor in good health (CMV status not recorded). Some clones in this sample may be carry-over from other donors' samples.

This clonotype was recorded a few times. The chain is built from TRBV5-4 and TRBJ2-2; 7 bases agree with TRBD1. The ends lost 4 bases at V and 5 bases at J; junction bases unmatched: 11. In germline, CDR1 is SGHNT, CDR2 YYREEE (reference sequence). The CDR3 loop spans 16 amino acids. CDR3 loop: CASSPDRSGQTGELFF. DNA of the CDR3: TGTGCCAGCAGCCCGGACAGGTCGGGGCAAACCGGGGAGCTGTTTTTT.

This chain connects TRBV24-1 to TRBJ1-5, with 10 bases fitting TRBD1. Trimming cost V 4 bases and J 6 bases; bases outside gene matches: 5. Germline V gene data show CDR1 as KGHDR and CDR2 as SFDVKD. CDR3 length: 15 residues. The CDR3 region is CATSDPGQGFQPQHF. DNA for the CDR3: TGTGCCACCAGTGACCCGGGACAGGGGTTTCAGCCCCAGCATTTT.

This clonotype was seen a few times. This chain connects TRBV7-8 to TRBJ1-1, with 7 bases identical to TRBD1. V dropped 2 bases and J dropped 9; count of bases not matched to a gene: 9. This CDR3 is built from 14 residues. Germline-derived CDR1 and CDR2 are SGHVS and FQNEAQ. CDR3 DNA: TGTGCCAGCAGCTTATACACAGGGGATACGAAAGCTTTCTTT. Encoded protein: CASSLYTGDTKAFF.

The V call is TRBV7-9, the J call TRBJ2-4; perhaps TRBD2 as D (5 bases). This CDR3 is 15 amino acids long. Trimming pared 4 bases from V and 3 bases from J, leaving 13 bases between. In germline, CDR1 is SEHNR, CDR2 FQNEAQ (reference sequence). CDR3 coding DNA: TGTGCCAGCAGCTCCCCGGAGGAGGTCAAAAACATTCAGTACTTC. Its protein is CASSSPEEVKNIQYF.

CDR3 sequence reads: CASSQDPANTEAFF. CDR3 sequence (DNA): TGTGCCAGCAGCCAAGATCCGGCGAACACTGAAGCTTTCTTT. The J gene is TRBJ1-1, the V gene TRBV4-2; D call uncertain. CDR3 length equals 14 residues. CDR1 and CDR2 from the germline V gene are LGHNA and YNFKEQ. Trimming took off 0 bases at V and 1 base at J, with 6 bases between the two ends.

This chain joins TRBV29-1 and TRBJ2-1; the match to TRBD2 covers 9 bases. The germline V gene encodes CDR1 SQVTM and CDR2 ANQGSEA. The V segment lost 6 bases and the J segment 1 base; nucleotides outside the gene matches: 7. The CDR3 length is 15 residues. The CDR3 spells CSVRVLAGSYNEQFF. The CDR3 coding sequence is TGCAGCGTCCGGGTGCTAGCGGGGTCCTACAATGAGCAGTTCTTC.

This clonotype appeared a single time. V gene TRBV19 combines with J gene TRBJ1-5; no reliable D call. Trimming left V 3 bases short and J 5 bases short, with 11 bases between. CDR1 and CDR2 from the germline V gene are LNHDA and SQIVND (reference sequence). The CDR3 covers 14 residues. The DNA for the CDR3 is TGTGCCAGTAGTATCGCGGGTATTTATCAGCCCCAGCATTTT. This translates into CASSIAGIYQPQHF.

The V gene is TRBV6-2 or TRBV6-3, the J gene TRBJ1-1; TRBD1 is a possible D gene (5 bases). V lost 0 bases and J 6 bases, leaving 17 bases between the germline ends. The CDR3 totals 16 residues. CDR1 MNHEY and CDR2 SVGEGT come from the germline V gene. For the CDR3, the DNA is TGTGCCAGCAGTTACTCGTTTTTTCGGGGGATCGCTGAAGCTTTCTTT. Residues: CASSYSFFRGIAEAFF.

The rearrangement uses TRBV6-6 and TRBJ2-4; D might be TRBD1 (6 bases). The CDR3 has 12 residues. CDR1 MNHNY and CDR2 SVGAGI come from the germline V gene (reference sequence). Trimming removed 8 bases at V and 8 bases at J, with 13 bases between. The CDR3 spells CASGTGWYIQYF. CDR3 nucleotide sequence: TGTGCCAGCGGAACAGGGTGGTACATTCAGTACTTC.

The rearrangement joins TRBV6-2 or TRBV6-3 to TRBJ1-1; D uncertain. Trimming left V 7 bases short and J 0 bases short, with 15 bases between. The CDR3 is made up of 15 amino acids. Per the germline V gene, CDR1 is MNHEY and CDR2 is SVGEGT. This CDR3 is CASTGRPLMNTEAFF. The CDR3 region has the DNA TGTGCCAGCACGGGGAGGCCGCTCATGAACACTGAAGCTTTCTTT.

The genes are TRBV5-4 and TRBJ2-3; 11 bases are shared with TRBD1. This CDR3 has 15 residues. In germline, CDR1 is SGHNT, CDR2 YYREEE (reference sequence). With V trimmed by 2 bases and J by 5 bases, 4 bases remained unmatched. In nucleotides, the CDR3 is TGTGCCAGCAGCTTCCGGACAGGGGGCGTAGATACGCAGTATTTT. Its translation: CASSFRTGGVDTQYF.

The chain carries TRBV19 and TRBJ2-5, with 10 bases fitting TRBD2. V lost 6 bases to trimming and J lost 5 bases; unmatched junction nucleotides: 15. Germline V gene lookup returns CDR1 LNHDA and CDR2 SQIVND (reference sequence). The CDR3 runs 17 residues. CDR3 sequence (DNA): TGTGCCAGTAGCCCCGGGCTAGCGGGGGTGATGAGGGAGACCCAGTACTTC. Translated, it gives CASSPGLAGVMRETQYF.

This clonotype has just a few counts. V usage is TRBV19 and J usage is TRBJ1-5, with TRBD1 matching over 7 bases. Per germline, CDR1 LNHDA and CDR2 SQIVND (reference sequence). The CDR3 spans 15 residues. The junction had 11 bases not matched to a gene; V was cut back by 5 bases and J by 7 bases. The CDR3 region is CASSRETGMGQPQHF. The CDR3 coding sequence is TGTGCCAGTAGTCGGGAGACAGGGATGGGGCAGCCCCAGCATTTT.

This sequence joins TRBV6-1 and TRBJ2-1, with TRBD2 matching 11 bases. Trimming took 2 bases from V and 6 from J; bases not matched to a gene: 6. CDR3 length: 16 amino acids. Germline assignment: CDR1 MNHNS and CDR2 SASEGT. Here the CDR3 DNA reads TGTGCCAGCAGTGAACGGCCGGGACTAGCGGTCAATGAGCAGTTCTTC. Protein sequence: CASSERPGLAVNEQFF.

This clonotype was seen just once. The CDR3 is CSARAGLNTEAFF. CDR3 nucleotide sequence: TGCAGTGCTAGAGCCGGATTGAACACTGAAGCTTTCTTT. The rearrangement links TRBV20-1 to TRBJ1-1, with unresolved D. V lost 1 base and J lost 0, with 6 bases in between. Germline V lookup: CDR1 DFQATT, CDR2 SNEGSKA (reference sequence). The CDR3 covers 13 residues.

The CDR3 loop is CASSITSGGTNIQYF. The CDR3 DNA reads TGTGCCAGCAGCATCACTAGCGGGGGGACGAACATTCAGTACTTC. The V gene is TRBV28, the J gene TRBJ2-4; the match to TRBD2 covers 12 bases. Germline values: CDR1 MDHEN, CDR2 SYDVKM. This CDR3 region has 15 residues. V was clipped by 6 bases and J by 7 bases; unmatched bases: 7.

V usage is TRBV7-9 and J usage is TRBJ2-5, with TRBD1 identical over 8 bases. After removal of 5 bases from V and 0 bases from J, the junction contained 5 bases not matched to a gene. This CDR3 has 15 amino acids. Germline CDR1 SEHNR, CDR2 FQNEAQ (reference sequence). The CDR3 sequence is CASSPRQGYQETQYF. CDR3 DNA: TGTGCCAGCAGCCCCCGACAGGGGTACCAAGAGACCCAGTACTTC.

V is TRBV7-4 and J is TRBJ1-1; perhaps TRBD1 as D (6 bases). V shed 5 bases and J shed 1 base, with 14 bases lying between them. This CDR3 region has 15 residues. In germline, CDR1 is SGHVT, CDR2 SQSDAQ. The CDR3 nucleotides read TGTGCCAGCAGCAGGCTGGACAGCCCGAACACTGAAGCTTTCTTT. Residues: CASSRLDSPNTEAFF.

V gene TRBV12-3 or TRBV12-4 combines with J gene TRBJ1-5, with D possibly being TRBD1 (6 bases). V was trimmed by 6 bases and J by 2 bases, leaving 17 bases between them. This CDR3 has 16 amino acids. CDR3 sequence: CASSLQGGGGNQPQHF. CDR3 DNA sequence: TGTGCCAGCAGCCTACAAGGGGGTGGTGGCAATCAGCCCCAGCATTTT.

This clonotype was seen a handful of times. V gene TRBV11-2 combines with J gene TRBJ2-1; D may correspond to TRBD1 or TRBD2 (5 bases each). Germline V gene lookup returns CDR1 SGHAT and CDR2 FQNNGV. V lost 4 bases, J lost 9 bases, and 16 bases lay in between. The CDR3 extends over 14 amino acids. The CDR3 reads CASSSSGAGVEQFF. In nucleotides, the CDR3 is TGTGCCAGCAGCTCCTCCGGGGCAGGTGTTGAGCAGTTCTTC.

The chain employs TRBV19 and TRBJ2-2; D unclear. Per germline, CDR1 LNHDA and CDR2 SQIVND (reference sequence). V was clipped by 7 bases and J by 5 bases, with 8 bases between them. This CDR3 is built from 12 residues. CDR3 bases: TGTGCCAGTAACTGGGCTACCGGGGAGCTGTTTTTT. Its translation: CASNWATGELFF.

The rearrangement links TRBV29-1 to TRBJ2-5; 8 bases align to TRBD1. The germline V gene encodes CDR1 SQVTM and CDR2 ANQGSEA. V dropped 5 bases and J dropped 3; count of bases not matched to a gene: 2. The CDR3 loop spans 12 amino acids. In DNA, the CDR3 is TGCAGCGTTTACAGGGGGGAAGAGACCCAGTACTTC. It codes for CSVYRGEETQYF.

This clonotype was detected only a few times. The chain links TRBV7-2 to TRBJ1-1; D not resolved. CDR3 size: 14 residues. Germline CDR1 SGHTA, CDR2 FQGNSA. V was shortened by 3 bases and J by 3 bases, with 11 bases between the two germline ends. The CDR3 DNA reads as TGTGCCAGCAGCTTCCGGAGAACCGACACTGAAGCTTTCTTT. Its translation is CASSFRRTDTEAFF.

This clonotype was picked up a small number of times. V usage is TRBV20-1 and J usage is TRBJ2-3, with 9 bases identical to TRBD1. V lost 5 bases to trimming and J lost 5 bases; unmatched junction nucleotides: 17. Germline V CDR1 and CDR2: DFQATT, SNEGSKA (reference sequence). The length of the CDR3 is 17 residues. CDR3 DNA sequence: TGCAGTGCTCTAACTTCCCCGGGACAGGGACCGGGAGATACGCAGTATTTT. Translation: CSALTSPGQGPGDTQYF.

This clonotype was found a few times. The J gene is TRBJ2-7, the V gene TRBV5-6; tentative D call: TRBD2 (6 bases). CDR3 length: 14 residues. V shed 0 bases and J shed 7 bases, with 14 bases lying between them. Per germline, CDR1 SGHDT and CDR2 YYEEEE. CDR3 sequence reads: CASSLGLGPREQYF. The CDR3, as DNA: TGTGCCAGCAGCTTGGGACTAGGACCTCGGGAGCAGTACTTC.

This clonotype was recorded a few times. Sequence at one end of the junction differs from germline and may be a read error. The chain uses TRBV6-2 or TRBV6-3 and TRBJ2-7, with TRBD2 matching 9 bases. From germline, CDR1 is MNHEY and CDR2 SVGEGT. CDR3 size: 18 residues. Written as DNA, the CDR3 is TGTGCCAGCAGCTACTTAACTAATTCGGGACTAGCCTCCTACGAGCAGTACTTC. It yields the protein CASSYLTNSGLASYEQYF.

The chain links TRBV6-2 or TRBV6-3 to TRBJ2-5, with 13 bases lining up with TRBD2. The CDR3 is 15 residues long. Per germline, CDR1 MNHEY and CDR2 SVGEGT. Losses at the gene ends were 6 bases for V and 4 bases for J; bases not matched to a gene: 5. This CDR3 reads CASSKLAGGRETQYF. In DNA, the CDR3 is TGTGCCAGCAGCAAACTAGCGGGGGGGCGAGAGACCCAGTACTTC.

The chain couples TRBV11-2 to TRBJ2-1; D might be TRBD2 (5 bases). Trimming pared 3 bases from V and 15 bases from J, leaving 18 bases between. The CDR3 totals 13 residues. CDR1 is SGHAT and CDR2 is FQNNGV in the germline V gene. CDR3 protein: CASSLTETRAGFF. The CDR3 coding sequence is TGTGCCAGCAGCTTGACCGAGACCCGGGCGGGGTTCTTC.

This clonotype appeared a few times. The chain recombines TRBV7-2 with TRBJ2-1; TRBD2 aligns across 12 bases. Germline V gene sequence: CDR1 SGHTA, CDR2 FQGNSA. Unmatched junction bases numbered 9, after V lost 3 bases and J lost 6 bases. This CDR3 spans 17 amino acids. Here the CDR3 DNA reads TGTGCCAGCAGCTTCCAAACGGGACTAGCGGGTTTCAATGAGCAGTTCTTC. Translated: CASSFQTGLAGFNEQFF.

This clonotype was detected a few times. The J gene is TRBJ2-7, the V gene TRBV4-1, with a tentative D call TRBD1 (5 bases). V lost 1 base to trimming and J lost 0 bases, with 13 bases between them. The CDR3 runs to 16 residues. Germline CDR1 MGHRA, CDR2 YSYEKL. Here the CDR3 DNA reads TGCGCCAGCAGCCAAGGGGGCCAAGGGGTCTCCTACGAGCAGTACTTC. Translated: CASSQGGQGVSYEQYF.

The J gene is TRBJ1-2, the V gene TRBV6-1; 9 bases match TRBD1. The CDR3 length is 16 residues. Germline V gives CDR1 MNHNS, CDR2 SASEGT. The J segment lost 3 bases and the V segment lost 3 bases, leaving 8 bases of the junction unmatched. The CDR3 protein is CASSDAPGQGYYGYTF. CDR3 in DNA: TGTGCCAGCAGTGACGCCCCGGGACAGGGCTACTATGGCTACACCTTC.

V and J are TRBV7-9 and TRBJ1-4; 7 positions agree with TRBD1. Germline V lookup: CDR1 SEHNR, CDR2 FQNEAQ (reference sequence). The CDR3 is 14 amino acids. V shed 0 bases and J 7 bases; nucleotides not matched to a gene: 2. This CDR3 reads CASSLATGVEKLFF. CDR3 sequence (DNA): TGTGCCAGCAGCTTAGCAACAGGGGTTGAAAAACTGTTTTTT.